The 23 T cell receptor beta chains below were found in one sample sequenced in a study of T-cell reconstitution after alpha-beta-depleted transplantation in children. During its preparation, the TCRbeta library received unique molecular identifiers. MiXCR was run by TCRdb on the PCR reads, yielding one entry per CDR3 protein. Found here are about 580,000 distinct CDR3 sequences, 23% of them singletons; the top ten hold roughly 14%. The sequencing used PBMCs, mostly from graft donor cells, collected 360 days after TCRalphabeta/CD19-depleted stem cell transplant. Source of these receptors: a boy under two years old who had a stem cell transplant for acute myeloid leukemia, so the T cells may come from the graft donor.

The V and J genes are TRBV18 and TRBJ2-5; D is undetermined. V was shortened by 4 bases and J by 2 bases, with 8 bases between the two germline ends. Per the germline V gene, CDR1 is KGHSH and CDR2 is LQKENI. This CDR3 has 13 residues. The CDR3 DNA follows: TGTGCCAGCTCACGGCCAGGACAAGAGACCCAGTACTTC. It codes for CASSRPGQETQYF.

This clonotype was seen repeatedly, ten times or more. This chain uses TRBV5-1 with TRBJ2-3; perhaps TRBD2 as D (5 bases). Deletions cut 0 bases from V and 4 bases from J, with 15 bases between. Looked up from germline, CDR1 is SGHRS and CDR2 is YFSETQ. The length of the CDR3 is 16 residues. The CDR3 region is CASSLVRDPRADTQYF. The CDR3 DNA reads TGCGCCAGCAGCTTGGTCCGGGATCCGAGGGCAGATACGCAGTATTTT.

In its sample, this clonotype was seen many times. This chain uses TRBV29-1 with TRBJ2-7, with 11 positions matching TRBD1. The trim removed 3 bases at V and 3 bases at J, leaving 1 base unmatched. Germline V gene sequence: CDR1 SQVTM, CDR2 ANQGSEA. The CDR3 contains 13 residues. CDR3 DNA sequence: TGCAGCGTTGAGGGGACAGGGGGCTACGAGCAGTACTTC. This sequence encodes CSVEGTGGYEQYF.

The chain links TRBV7-9 to TRBJ2-1; TRBD1 matches at 8 bases. Per the germline V gene, CDR1 is SEHNR and CDR2 is FQNEAQ (reference sequence). V was clipped by 4 bases and J by 4 bases; unmatched bases: 9. This CDR3 region has 16 residues. The CDR3 DNA sequence: TGTGCCAGCAGCTCCCTGGGGGGACAGGTTTACAATGAGCAGTTCTTC. It specifies CASSSLGGQVYNEQFF.

The V and J genes are TRBV6-5 and TRBJ2-7; TRBD1 matches 7 bases. Trimming removed 2 bases from V and 7 bases from J; junction bases left unmatched: 8. The CDR3 loop spans 14 amino acids. Germline CDR1 is MNHEY and CDR2 is SVGAGI. CDR3 DNA: TGTGCCAGCAGTTACGGCGAGGGGGCGCGTGAGCAGTACTTC. Its protein product is CASSYGEGAREQYF.

This clonotype was picked up a small number of times. The germline gene is not matched at one end of the junction; a read error may be the cause. The chain uses TRBV20-1 and TRBJ1-2, with D unresolved. The V gene's germline CDR1 is DFQATT and CDR2 SNEGSKA (reference sequence). This CDR3 is built from 13 residues. CDR3 sequence reads: CSARVGSNYGYTF. In nucleotides, the CDR3 is TGCAGTGCCAGAGTAGGGTCTAACTATGGCTACACCTTC.

Ten or more counts support this clonotype. The chain couples TRBV12-3 or TRBV12-4 to TRBJ2-1, with 10 bases matching TRBD2. J lost 2 bases, V lost 3 bases, and 7 bases had no gene match. This CDR3 has 17 amino acids. The CDR3 reads CASSLISGGAPYNEQFF. DNA for the CDR3: TGTGCCAGCAGTTTGATCAGCGGGGGGGCCCCCTACAATGAGCAGTTCTTC.

The chain is built from TRBV20-1 and TRBJ2-1, with D unclear. V was pared by 6 bases and J by 4 bases, with 7 bases between. There are 11 residues in the CDR3. Looked up from germline, CDR1 is DFQATT and CDR2 is SNEGSKA (reference sequence). The CDR3 region is CSAARYNEQFF. The CDR3 region has the DNA TGCAGTGCAGCAAGATACAATGAGCAGTTCTTC.

This clonotype appeared a few times. V is TRBV5-1 and J is TRBJ2-3; D is tentatively TRBD1 or TRBD2 (5 bases each). The CDR3 length is 14 residues. The germline V gene encodes CDR1 SGHRS and CDR2 YFSETQ. Trimming took 3 bases from V and 5 from J, leaving 13 bases between them. The CDR3, as DNA: TGCGCCAGCAGCTGGGGGTCACCGAGAGATACGCAGTATTTT. It specifies CASSWGSPRDTQYF.

This clonotype appeared many times. DNA of the CDR3: TGCAGCATTTACAGGGGCGGCACAGATACGCAGTATTTT. Translation: CSIYRGGTDTQYF. The chain joins TRBV29-1 to TRBJ2-3; 7 nucleotides align to TRBD1. Per the germline V gene, CDR1 is SQVTM and CDR2 is ANQGSEA. Trimming removed 8 bases from V and 1 base from J; junction bases left unmatched: 6. This CDR3 region has 13 residues.

The rearrangement links TRBV10-3 to TRBJ2-7, with D tentatively TRBD1 (6 bases). Trimming stripped 6 bases from V and 2 bases from J, with 14 bases between. The CDR3 length is 14 residues. Germline loops: CDR1 ENHRY, CDR2 SYGVKD. The CDR3 sequence is CAISQTGPPYEQYF. As DNA, the CDR3 is TGTGCCATCAGCCAGACAGGACCTCCCTACGAGCAGTACTTC.

On this clonotype: A much larger clone sits a single nucleotide away, making a read error possible. The chain links TRBV20-1 to TRBJ2-1; the match to TRBD2 covers 8 bases. This CDR3 contains 13 residues. V dropped 7 bases and J dropped 8; count of bases not matched to a gene: 10. CDR1 and CDR2 from the germline V gene are DFQATT and SNEGSKA (reference sequence). This CDR3 is CSGASGGHYEQFF. The DNA for the CDR3 is TGCAGTGGGGCAAGCGGGGGACACTATGAGCAGTTCTTC.

V gene TRBV12-3 or TRBV12-4 combines with J gene TRBJ2-5, with 14 bases matching TRBD2. The length of the CDR3 is 17 residues. With V trimmed by 0 bases and J by 0 bases, 0 bases remained unmatched. The DNA of the CDR3 is TGTGCCAGCAGTTTAGCGGGACTAGCGGGGGACCAAGAGACCCAGTACTTC. It encodes CASSLAGLAGDQETQYF.

Here the CDR3 DNA reads TGTGCCAGCTACCCCCGGGCTAGCTCTCGCACAGATACGCAGTATTTT. Amino acids: CASYPRASSRTDTQYF. V gene TRBV28 combines with J gene TRBJ2-3, with a tentative D call TRBD2 (5 bases). Germline CDR1 and CDR2: MDHEN and SYDVKM. The ends were cut back, 8 bases at V and 1 base at J, with 19 bases in the middle. This CDR3 is built from 16 residues.

This clonotype was observed a handful of times. The chain carries TRBV20-1 and TRBJ2-2; D is ambiguous. The CDR3 has 13 residues. With 2 bases removed from V and 3 bases from J, the gap between germline ends came to 7 bases. Germline V gives CDR1 DFQATT, CDR2 SNEGSKA (reference sequence). The CDR3 here is CSARSQHTGELFF. The DNA for the CDR3 is TGCAGTGCTAGAAGCCAGCACACCGGGGAGCTGTTTTTT.

The CDR3: CASSLKTGRADTQYF. DNA for the CDR3: TGTGCCAGCAGCTTAAAGACAGGGAGGGCAGATACGCAGTATTTT. V gene TRBV7-6 combines with J gene TRBJ2-3; D may correspond to TRBD1 or TRBD2 (7 bases each). Trimming pared 2 bases from V and 4 bases from J, leaving 13 bases between. The CDR3 has 15 amino acids. Germline V gene data show CDR1 as SGHVS and CDR2 as FNYEAQ.

Only a few counts were recorded for this clonotype. The V call is TRBV20-1, the J call TRBJ2-1; D ambiguous. Trimming cost V 0 bases and J 4 bases, with 13 bases left between them. This CDR3 region has 15 residues. The germline CDR1 and CDR2 sequences are DFQATT and SNEGSKA (reference sequence). This CDR3 is CSARDPRKSYNEQFF. The CDR3 DNA is TGCAGTGCTAGAGACCCGAGGAAATCTTACAATGAGCAGTTCTTC.

The chain has TRBV3-1 and TRBJ2-5, with a weak D call TRBD2 (5 bases). V was shortened by 10 bases and J by 4 bases, with 19 bases between the two germline ends. This CDR3 spans 14 amino acids. CDR1 is LGHDT and CDR2 is YNNKEL in the germline V gene (reference sequence). CDR3 residues: CATSQASAGETQYF. The CDR3 coding sequence is TGTGCCACCTCCCAAGCCAGCGCGGGAGAGACCCAGTACTTC.

This clonotype has just a few counts. The rearrangement links TRBV20-1 to TRBJ2-2; D is unclear. The germline V gene encodes CDR1 DFQATT and CDR2 SNEGSKA (reference sequence). This CDR3 region has 13 residues. V was clipped by 6 bases and J by 3 bases, with 11 bases between them. CDR3 DNA: TGCAGTGCCACCGGGCCATACACCGGGGAGCTGTTTTTT. Protein sequence: CSATGPYTGELFF.

The gene calls are TRBV3-1 and TRBJ2-5, with TRBD2 identical over 8 bases. The junction had 7 bases not matched to a gene; V was cut back by 2 bases and J by 5 bases. Germline CDR1 and CDR2: LGHDT and YNNKEL (reference sequence). There are 15 residues in the CDR3. CDR3 sequence reads: CASSQRGTRGETQYF. For the CDR3, the DNA is TGTGCCAGCAGCCAACGCGGGACTAGAGGGGAGACCCAGTACTTC.

This chain connects TRBV20-1 to TRBJ2-7; 8 bases are shared with TRBD1. The CDR3 loop spans 13 amino acids. The V segment lost 1 base and the J segment 7 bases; nucleotides outside the gene matches: 6. Germline V gene lookup returns CDR1 DFQATT and CDR2 SNEGSKA (reference sequence). The CDR3 DNA follows: TGCAGTGCTAGAGGACAGGGGAAAGGGGAGCAGTACTTC. Translation gives CSARGQGKGEQYF.

This clonotype was counted between two and nine times. V is TRBV20-1 and J is TRBJ2-7; tentative D call: TRBD2 (5 bases). This CDR3 region has 13 residues. Germline CDR1 reads DFQATT; CDR2 reads SNEGSKA (reference sequence). V was shortened by 0 bases and J by 9 bases, with 15 bases between the two germline ends. CDR3 amino acids: CSARDHIGVPQYV. CDR3 nucleotides: TGCAGTGCTAGAGATCATATCGGGGTCCCGCAGTACGTC.

V and J are TRBV5-8 and TRBJ1-4; 7 bases fit TRBD1. The CDR3 has 16 amino acids. Per germline, CDR1 SGHTS and CDR2 YDEGEE. V lost 3 bases and J lost 4; bases outside the gene matches: 9. The CDR3 sequence is CASSYTGQAINEKLFF. The CDR3 DNA reads as TGTGCCAGCAGCTACACCGGACAGGCGATTAATGAAAAACTGTTTTTT.